This passage covers 8 T cell receptor beta chains from one sample sequenced in a study of cytomegalovirus exposure and HLA in healthy donors. Assay used: immunoSEQ multiplex PCR; TCRdb lists only in-frame clones, some missing. The data contain approximately 160,000 clones, approximately 91% of them singletons. The sequencing sample was made of PBMCs. These receptors originate from a woman younger than 30 in good health and CMV-seropositive.

V gene TRBV5-1 combines with J gene TRBJ2-3, with TRBD2 as a possible D gene (5 bases). Trimming removed 4 bases from V and 0 bases from J, with 9 bases in between. CDR1 is SGHRS and CDR2 is YFSETQ in the germline V gene. The CDR3 covers 14 residues. The CDR3 spells CASSERASTDTQYF. The CDR3 DNA reads as TGCGCCAGCAGCGAGAGGGCGAGCACAGATACGCAGTATTTT.

The rearrangement links TRBV5-1 to TRBJ2-7, with 9 nucleotides matching TRBD1. V gave up 4 bases and J gave up 5 bases; unmatched junction bases: 10. The germline CDR1 and CDR2 sequences are SGHRS and YFSETQ. The CDR3 length is 15 residues. The CDR3 nucleotides are TGCGCCAGCAGCCCACCGGACAGGGGTTTTGACGAGCAGTACTTC. This codes for CASSPPDRGFDEQYF.

The chain recombines TRBV5-6 with TRBJ2-5; TRBD1 matches at 9 bases. Germline loops: CDR1 SGHDT, CDR2 YYEEEE. V shed 4 bases and J 5 bases; nucleotides not matched to a gene: 9. The CDR3 is 15 residues long. The CDR3 DNA sequence: TGTGCCAGCAGCGGGACAGGGATTAAAGCCGAGACCCAGTACTTC. Residues: CASSGTGIKAETQYF.

The chain combines TRBV30 with TRBJ2-1, with a tentative D call TRBD2 (5 bases). The CDR3 contains 16 residues. V was trimmed by 0 bases and J by 3 bases, leaving 15 bases between them. The V gene's germline CDR1 is GTSNPN and CDR2 SVGIG (reference sequence). The CDR3 spells CAWSVLRAAIYNEQFF. Here the CDR3 DNA reads TGTGCCTGGAGTGTACTTCGAGCGGCAATCTACAATGAGCAGTTCTTC.

V and J are TRBV30 and TRBJ1-4, with 7 bases matching TRBD1. Germline V lookup: CDR1 GTSNPN, CDR2 SVGIG (reference sequence). Trimming at V came to 4 bases and at J to 3 bases, leaving 5 bases not matched to a gene. The CDR3 spans 14 residues. The CDR3 bases are TGTGCCTGGACGAGGGGGCGGGCTAATGAAAAACTGTTTTTT. Translated: CAWTRGRANEKLFF.

The rearrangement uses TRBV5-1 and TRBJ2-1; D may be TRBD1 (6 bases). The CDR3 length is 11 residues. In germline, CDR1 is SGHRS, CDR2 YFSETQ. V lost 6 bases and J 7 bases, leaving 8 bases between the germline ends. CDR3 DNA: TGCGCCAGCATGGGGACAAATGAGCAGTTCTTC. The encoded protein is CASMGTNEQFF.

In its sample, this clone was seen once. The rearrangement joins TRBV10-2 to TRBJ2-3; 10 bases match TRBD2. This CDR3 contains 14 residues. Germline V gives CDR1 WSHSY, CDR2 SAAADI. V lost 6 bases, J lost 4 bases, and 4 bases stayed unmatched. CDR3 in amino acids: CASRSGRAADTQYF. CDR3 bases: TGCGCCAGCAGAAGCGGGAGGGCCGCAGATACGCAGTATTTT.

In its sample, this clone was seen once. The V gene is TRBV28, the J gene TRBJ1-4, with 7 nucleotides matching TRBD1. The CDR3 totals 12 residues. Looked up from germline, CDR1 is MDHEN and CDR2 is SYDVKM. CDR3 coding DNA: TGTGGTACAGGGGAGTTAGATGAAAAACTGTTTTTT. Protein: CGTGELDEKLFF. The full variable domain, with the rest looked up from reference TRBV28 and TRBJ1-4, is DVKVTQSSRYLVKRTGEKVFLECVQDMDHENMFWYRQDPGLGLRLIYFSYDVKMKEKGDIPEGYSVSREKKERFSLILESASTNQTSMYLCGTGELDEKLFFGSGTQLSVL.